These 21 T cell receptor beta chains came from one sample sequenced in a study of neurological immune-mediated disorders. TCRdb re-called the 5' RACE reads with MiXCR, one entry per CDR3 protein. The data hold fewer than 90,000 distinct CDR3 sequences, with over 9% observed a single time. Sequenced material: PBMCs. Every receptor here comes from a middle-aged man in good health.

This sequence joins TRBV2 and TRBJ1-6; no definite D call. V was clipped by 4 bases and J by 9 bases, with 19 bases between them. Germline values: CDR1 SNHLY, CDR2 FYNNEI. The CDR3 contains 16 residues. CDR3 in DNA: TGTGCCAGCAGTGCCAGAATGGAGACCGTGACTTCACCCCTCCACTTT. Protein: CASSARMETVTSPLHF.

As for this clonotype: Just one base apart from a much larger clone, this may be a read error. V usage is TRBV28 and J usage is TRBJ2-7; D gene ambiguous. This CDR3 comprises 16 residues. CDR1 is MDHEN, CDR2 SYDVKM, per germline. V was shortened by 5 bases and J by 3 bases, with 20 bases between the two germline ends. CDR3 nucleotides: TGTGCCAGCAGTACTCAAATCAGACTCACTGACTACGAGCAGTACTTC. Its translation is CASSTQIRLTDYEQYF. The full variable domain, in which reference TRBV28 and TRBJ2-7 provide the parts outside the CDR3, is DVKVTQSSRYLVKRTGEKVFLECVQDMDHENMFWYRQDPGLGLRLIYFSYDVKMKEKGDIPEGYSVSREKKERFSLILESASTNQTSMYLCASSTQIRLTDYEQYFGPGTRLTVT.

For this clonotype: This may be a read error: a much more frequent sequence differs by one nucleotide. The V call is TRBV18, the J call TRBJ1-1, with D hard to call. Trimming stripped 10 bases from V and 1 base from J, with 16 bases between. The length of the CDR3 is 14 residues. Per the germline V gene, CDR1 is KGHSH and CDR2 is LQKENI. The CDR3 spells CANSPPGSNTEAFF. The CDR3 DNA reads as TGTGCCAACTCCCCGCCGGGTTCGAACACTGAAGCTTTCTTT.

This clonotype was seen at least ten times. The chain links TRBV7-2 to TRBJ2-5; TRBD2 matches 7 bases. V was pared by 8 bases and J by 3 bases, with 6 bases of the junction left unmatched. The CDR3 contains 13 residues. In germline, CDR1 is SGHTA, CDR2 FQGNSA. This chain's CDR3 is CASGEGSKETQYF. CDR3 DNA: TGTGCCAGCGGGGAGGGGTCAAAAGAGACCCAGTACTTC.

There are many counts of this clonotype. The rearrangement links TRBV5-1 to TRBJ2-5; the match to TRBD2 covers 8 bases. Trimming cost V 2 bases and J 2 bases; bases outside gene matches: 5. This CDR3 spans 15 amino acids. Germline values: CDR1 SGHRS, CDR2 YFSETQ. CDR3 loop: CASSFVSGGQETQYF. The CDR3 nucleotides are TGCGCCAGCAGCTTCGTCAGCGGGGGACAAGAGACCCAGTACTTC.

This clonotype has at least ten counts. The V gene is TRBV20-1, the J gene TRBJ2-1; weak D call: TRBD2 (6 bases). Germline V lookup: CDR1 DFQATT, CDR2 SNEGSKA (reference sequence). The CDR3 length is 17 residues. V shed 3 bases and J shed 1 base, with 19 bases lying between them. DNA of the CDR3: TGCAGTGCTAGTGATCTTTCGGAGGGGCCTTCCTACAATGAGCAGTTCTTC. It is translated as CSASDLSEGPSYNEQFF.

Ten or more counts support this clonotype. The chain couples TRBV9 to TRBJ1-2, with D perhaps TRBD1 (6 bases). This CDR3 contains 15 residues. Germline values: CDR1 SGDLS, CDR2 YYNGEE. The V gene lost 3 bases and the J gene lost 5 bases, with 17 bases spanning the gap. The DNA of the CDR3 is TGTGCCAGCAGCGACACAGGGTCCTCTTCTTATGGCTACACCTTC. Its protein product is CASSDTGSSSYGYTF. Using reference TRBV9 and TRBJ1-2 for the parts outside the CDR3, the full variable domain is DSGVTQTPKHLITATGQRVTLRCSPRSGDLSVYWYQQSLDQGLQFLIQYYNGEERAKGNILERFSAQQFPDLHSELNLSSLELGDSALYFCASSDTGSSSYGYTFGSGTRLTVV.

The table lists this clonotype with many counts. The chain has TRBV20-1 and TRBJ2-2; 8 bases are a match to TRBD2. The CDR3 has 14 residues. The junction had 10 bases not matched to a gene; V was cut back by 4 bases and J by 9 bases. Germline V CDR1 and CDR2: DFQATT, SNEGSKA (reference sequence). The CDR3 nucleotides read TGCAGTGCTACCGGGGGGGCGTCTCCGCGGGAGCTGTTTTTT. Translating gives CSATGGASPRELFF.

Ten or more counts support this clonotype. The J gene is TRBJ1-5, the V gene TRBV6-2 or TRBV6-3; D may be TRBD1 (5 bases). Germline loops: CDR1 MNHEY, CDR2 SVGEGT. The CDR3 runs 14 residues. Trimming took off 6 bases at V and 9 bases at J, with 18 bases between the two ends. CDR3 nucleotides: TGTGCCAGCAGCCCCGAGCGAGGCGGGACGCCCCAGCATTTT. It codes for CASSPERGGTPQHF.

There are many counts of this clonotype. The gene calls are TRBV29-1 and TRBJ2-2; 11 bases match TRBD1. The germline V gene encodes CDR1 SQVTM and CDR2 ANQGSEA. V trimming: 6 bases; J trimming: 6 bases; junction bases outside the gene matches: 12. The CDR3 runs to 16 residues. CDR3 DNA sequence: TGCAGCGTCCGGACCGGACAGGGGGCGCAGGCCGGGGAGCTGTTTTTT. Protein: CSVRTGQGAQAGELFF.

The CDR3 DNA is TGTGCCAGCAGCCCGAATGGGGTCTCAGATACGCAGTATTTT. Translated: CASSPNGVSDTQYF. This chain connects TRBV7-3 to TRBJ2-3, with D uncertain. V was pared by 5 bases and J by 4 bases, with 13 bases between. Germline V gene data show CDR1 as SGHTA and CDR2 as FQGTGA. This CDR3 is built from 14 residues. Supplemented by reference TRBV7-3 and TRBJ2-3, the full variable domain reads GAGVSQTPSNKVTEKGKYVELRCDPISGHTALYWYRQSLGQGPEFLIYFQGTGAADDSGLPNDRFFAVRPEGSVSTLKIQRTERGDSAVYLCASSPNGVSDTQYFGPGTRLTVL.

In this sample, this clonotype turned up a few times. This sequence joins TRBV28 and TRBJ2-7; 8 bases match TRBD1. The CDR3 sequence is 13 residues long. Trimming at V came to 5 bases and at J to 5 bases, leaving 5 bases not matched to a gene. The germline gives CDR1 MDHEN, CDR2 SYDVKM. The CDR3 nucleotides are TGTGCCAGCAGTCGACAGGGGTGGGACGAGCAGTACTTC. This encodes CASSRQGWDEQYF.

This chain connects TRBV12-3 or TRBV12-4 to TRBJ1-1; TRBD1 aligns across 7 bases. With V trimmed by 7 bases and J by 8 bases, 10 bases remained unmatched. This CDR3 is built from 13 residues. CDR3 sequence: CASTLTGLSEAFF. DNA of the CDR3: TGTGCCAGCACCCTGACAGGGCTCTCCGAAGCTTTCTTT.

There are many counts of this clonotype. The CDR3: CASSVGRTTEAFF. The CDR3 bases are TGCGCCAGCAGCGTCGGACGGACCACTGAAGCTTTCTTT. V is TRBV5-1 and J is TRBJ1-1; D not resolved. The CDR3 runs to 13 residues. Per the germline V gene, CDR1 is SGHRS and CDR2 is YFSETQ. The ends were cut back, 4 bases at V and 4 bases at J, with 11 bases in the middle.

This clonotype was picked up a small number of times. Given a much more abundant clone one base away, this may be a read error. CDR3 region: CSVEAWGDNSGNTIYF. The CDR3 DNA follows: TGCAGCGTTGAAGCTTGGGGGGACAACTCTGGAAACACCATATATTTT. This sequence joins TRBV29-1 and TRBJ1-3, with a possible D match to TRBD1 (6 bases). Trimming left V 1 base short and J 0 bases short, with 13 bases between. Germline CDR1 and CDR2: SQVTM and ANQGSEA. The CDR3 totals 16 residues.

The sample holds many counts of this clonotype. This sequence joins TRBV20-1 and TRBJ2-1; 10 nucleotides match TRBD1. The length of the CDR3 is 12 residues. Germline CDR1 is DFQATT and CDR2 is SNEGSKA (reference sequence). The V segment lost 6 bases and the J segment 4 bases; nucleotides outside the gene matches: 0. The DNA of the CDR3 is TGCAGTGCGGGACAGGGGTACAATGAGCAGTTCTTC. It yields the protein CSAGQGYNEQFF.

This clonotype has at least ten counts. V and J are TRBV25-1 and TRBJ1-2; TRBD1 matches 7 bases. V lost 4 bases, J lost 2 bases, and 7 bases stayed unmatched. Germline CDR1 and CDR2: MGHDK and SYGVNS. The CDR3 runs to 15 residues. CDR3 protein: CASSVSGTVNYGYTF. DNA for the CDR3: TGTGCCAGCAGTGTATCCGGGACAGTCAACTATGGCTACACCTTC.

The sample holds many counts of this clonotype. The chain couples TRBV5-1 to TRBJ2-5, with D tentatively TRBD2 (5 bases). Germline CDR1 is SGHRS and CDR2 is YFSETQ. This CDR3 region has 14 residues. The ends were cut back, 0 bases at V and 3 bases at J, with 9 bases in the middle. CDR3 loop: CASSLGGGEETQYF. In DNA form, the CDR3 reads TGCGCCAGCAGCTTGGGAGGAGGAGAAGAGACCCAGTACTTC. The full variable domain, with the rest looked up from reference TRBV5-1 and TRBJ2-5, is KAGVTQTPRYLIKTRGQQVTLSCSPISGHRSVSWYQQTPGQGLQFLFEYFSETQRNKGNFPGRFSGRQFSNSRSEMNVSTLELGDSALYLCASSLGGGEETQYFGPGTRLLVL.

Only a few counts were recorded for this clonotype. This chain connects TRBV20-1 to TRBJ1-1; tentative D call: TRBD1 (6 bases). V lost 6 bases and J lost 1, with 18 bases in between. CDR3 size: 15 residues. Germline CDR1 and CDR2: DFQATT and SNEGSKA (reference sequence). CDR3 loop: CSAIIAGGENTEAFF. DNA of the CDR3: TGCAGTGCAATAATAGCGGGGGGCGAGAACACTGAAGCTTTCTTT.

This clonotype was recorded at least ten times. The chain has TRBV6-1 and TRBJ2-7; D is perhaps TRBD2 (5 bases). V shed 7 bases and J shed 2 bases, with 12 bases lying between them. From germline, CDR1 is MNHNS and CDR2 SASEGT. The CDR3 covers 13 residues. In DNA form, the CDR3 reads TGTGCCAGCAACCTACGCGGGCCCTACGAGCAGTACTTC. Translated, it gives CASNLRGPYEQYF.

Details on this clonotype: One end of the junction varies from germline; a read error may be responsible. V is TRBV5-5 and J is TRBJ2-7; possible D gene TRBD2, 6 bases. Germline CDR1 is SGHKS and CDR2 is YYEKEE (reference sequence). The CDR3 consists of 15 residues. This CDR3 is CTSSPGETFPYEQYF. DNA for the CDR3: TGTACCAGCAGTCCGGGGGAGACTTTTCCATACGAGCAGTACTTC. Full variable domain (remainder filled in from reference TRBV5-5 and TRBJ2-7): DAGVTQSPTHLIKTRGQQVTLRCSPISGHKSVSWYQQVLGQGPQFIFQYYEKEERGRGNFPDRFSARQFPNYSSELNVNALLLGDSALYLCTSSPGETFPYEQYFGPGTRLTVT.